These 19 T cell receptor beta chains originate from one sample sequenced in a study of T cells in Graves' hyperthyroidism and ophthalmopathy. Amplified TCR beta CDR3 regions came from RNA transcripts. First-round RT-PCR of the TCR CDR3 relied on the HTBI primer set. TCRdb processed the multiplex PCR reads anew with MiXCR; each CDR3 protein has one entry. The data contain about 570,000 distinct CDR3 sequences, under 60% of them singletons. Source material: peripheral blood or thyroid tissue (not recorded which). These receptors were obtained from an adult woman with Graves' disease, either hyperthyroidism or ophthalmopathy (not recorded which).

The V call is TRBV19, the J call TRBJ2-7; 7 bases match TRBD1. Trimming took 4 bases from V and 4 from J; bases not matched to a gene: 10. Per the germline V gene, CDR1 is LNHDA and CDR2 is SQIVND (reference sequence). The CDR3 is 15 amino acids. CDR3 protein: CASSTTGFRVYEQYF. The CDR3 nucleotides read TGTGCCAGTAGTACGACAGGGTTCAGAGTTTACGAGCAGTACTTC. Full variable domain (remainder filled in from reference TRBV19 and TRBJ2-7): DGGITQSPKYLFRKEGQNVTLSCEQNLNHDAMYWYRQDPGQGLRLIYYSQIVNDFQKGDIAEGYSVSREKKESFPLTVTSAQKNPTAFYLCASSTTGFRVYEQYFGPGTRLTVT.

This clonotype was recorded at least ten times. The CDR3 DNA is TGTGCCAGCAGCTTAGCGCTTGGTAGCACGAACACCGGGGAGCTGTTTTTT. This codes for CASSLALGSTNTGELFF. The chain couples TRBV7-9 to TRBJ2-2; D uncertain. V lost 0 bases and J lost 0, with 11 bases in between. Germline V CDR1 and CDR2: SEHNR, FQNEAQ (reference sequence). There are 17 residues in the CDR3. Supplemented by reference TRBV7-9 and TRBJ2-2, the full variable domain reads DTGVSQNPRHKITKRGQNVTFRCDPISEHNRLYWYRQTLGQGPEFLTYFQNEAQLEKSRLLSDRFSAERPKGSFSTLEIQRTEQGDSAMYLCASSLALGSTNTGELFFGEGSRLTVL.

The chain carries TRBV13 and TRBJ1-4; no clear D. With 4 bases removed from V and 6 bases from J, the gap between germline ends came to 12 bases. This CDR3 spans 14 amino acids. Germline CDR1 and CDR2: PRHDT and FYEKMQ (reference sequence). The CDR3 loop is CASSSNRGDEKLFF. The CDR3 nucleotides are TGTGCCAGCAGCTCGAATAGAGGAGATGAAAAACTGTTTTTT.

Only a few counts were recorded for this clonotype. The V call is TRBV7-6, the J call TRBJ2-7, with 10 bases lining up with TRBD1. Germline values: CDR1 SGHVS, CDR2 FNYEAQ. J lost 5 bases, V lost 5 bases, and 6 bases had no gene match. The CDR3 totals 14 residues. CDR3 coding DNA: TGTGCCAGCAGCCCGGGGACAGGGGCCCACGAGCAGTACTTC. Translating it yields CASSPGTGAHEQYF.

The gene calls are TRBV3-1 and TRBJ2-5; D gene ambiguous. This CDR3 is built from 13 residues. Germline CDR1 is LGHDT and CDR2 is YNNKEL (reference sequence). The V end lost 0 bases, the J end lost 6 bases, and 8 bases lay between the germline ends. CDR3 sequence: CASSQDPVQTQYF. The CDR3 nucleotides are TGTGCCAGCAGCCAAGATCCGGTACAGACCCAGTACTTC.

This clonotype was picked up many times. The J gene is TRBJ2-5, the V gene TRBV7-9, with D hard to call. The CDR3 consists of 17 residues. Deletions cut 7 bases from V and 2 bases from J, with 23 bases between. The germline V gene encodes CDR1 SEHNR and CDR2 FQNEAQ (reference sequence). CDR3 region: CASTHRSLRSPQETQYF. The CDR3 DNA reads as TGTGCCAGCACCCACCGGTCTCTAAGGTCCCCACAAGAGACCCAGTACTTC.

This sequence joins TRBV19 and TRBJ1-2; the D is unclear. The CDR3 runs 12 residues. Germline V lookup: CDR1 LNHDA, CDR2 SQIVND (reference sequence). Trimming took off 3 bases at V and 8 bases at J, with 10 bases between the two ends. The DNA of the CDR3 is TGTGCCAGTAGTATCGGAGGAGACGGCTACACCTTC. It translates to CASSIGGDGYTF.

The chain carries TRBV29-1 and TRBJ1-1; perhaps TRBD1 as D (5 bases). The CDR3 contains 14 residues. Germline-derived CDR1 and CDR2 are SQVTM and ANQGSEA. The V gene lost 5 bases and the J gene lost 0 bases, with 13 bases spanning the gap. In DNA, the CDR3 is TGCAGCGTTAACCAGCAGGGATTGAACACTGAAGCTTTCTTT. It specifies CSVNQQGLNTEAFF. The full variable domain, with the rest looked up from reference TRBV29-1 and TRBJ1-1, is SAVISQKPSRDICQRGTSLTIQCQVDSQVTMMFWYRQQPGQSLTLIATANQGSEATYESGFVIDKFPISRPNLTFSTLTVSNMSPEDSSIYLCSVNQQGLNTEAFFGQGTRLTVV.

The gene calls are TRBV27 and TRBJ1-5; a weak D match, TRBD1 (5 bases). Germline assignment: CDR1 MNHEY and CDR2 SMNVEV (reference sequence). This CDR3 spans 15 amino acids. V lost 0 bases, J lost 4 bases, and 10 bases lay in between. Here the CDR3 DNA reads TGTGCCAGCAGTTTATCAATGACAGATAATCAGCCCCAGCATTTT. It yields the protein CASSLSMTDNQPQHF.

The rearrangement uses TRBV2 and TRBJ1-5, with D uncertain. This CDR3 is 15 amino acids long. V lost 8 bases and J 5 bases, leaving 19 bases between the germline ends. Germline V gene lookup returns CDR1 SNHLY and CDR2 FYNNEI. CDR3 bases: TGTGCCAGCTCTGGTAGCCGAATGCGGGATCAGCCCCAGCATTTT. Amino acid sequence: CASSGSRMRDQPQHF.

This clonotype was counted at least ten times. The chain employs TRBV27 and TRBJ1-5; a weak D match, TRBD1 (6 bases). Germline V lookup: CDR1 MNHEY, CDR2 SMNVEV (reference sequence). The CDR3 extends over 18 amino acids. Deletions cut 4 bases from V and 7 bases from J, with 26 bases between. For the CDR3, the DNA is TGTGCCAGCAGTTCCGACTCCCCCTCAGGGGAGGAGCGGCAGCCCCAGCATTTT. Translated, it gives CASSSDSPSGEERQPQHF.

This clonotype has more than one count but fewer than ten. The chain is built from TRBV28 and TRBJ2-5, with 7 bases lining up with TRBD2. The CDR3 covers 15 residues. J gave up 5 bases and V 3 bases, and 9 bases lay outside the gene matches. Germline V CDR1 and CDR2: MDHEN, SYDVKM. The CDR3 sequence is CASSLGDYTRETQYF. The CDR3 DNA reads TGTGCCAGCAGTTTGGGGGACTACACCCGGGAGACCCAGTACTTC.

In its sample, this clonotype was seen many times. The rearrangement links TRBV11-2 to TRBJ2-7; D possibly corresponds to TRBD2 (5 bases). Germline V CDR1 and CDR2: SGHAT, FQNNGV. CDR3 length: 14 residues. Trimming took 1 base from V and 2 from J, leaving 9 bases between them. The CDR3 region is CASSLVSRAYEQYF. In DNA, the CDR3 is TGTGCCAGCAGCTTAGTTTCGCGGGCCTACGAGCAGTACTTC.

To note about this clonotype: A much larger clonotype is one base distant, so this may be a read error. The chain has TRBV5-1 and TRBJ1-5, with D uncertain. CDR3 length: 15 amino acids. Germline CDR1 and CDR2: SGHRS and YFSETQ. In DNA form, the CDR3 reads TGCGCCAGCAGCTTGGGGCCTGAGCGCAATCAGCCCCACCATTTT. Translating it yields CASSLGPERNQPHHF.

Concerning this clonotype: Since the CDR3 does not end with the conserved phenylalanine or tryptophan, this likely comes from a read error. This chain joins TRBV19 and TRBJ1-1; D unresolved. Trimming stripped 6 bases from V and 4 bases from J, with 15 bases between. Germline assignment: CDR1 LNHDA and CDR2 SQIVND (reference sequence). The CDR3 length is 14 residues. CDR3 in amino acids: CASRRGSLRTEAFL. CDR3 bases: TGTGCCAGTAGAAGAGGTTCGTTACGCACTGAAGCTTTCCTT.

Comments on this clonotype: A read error may account for a junction end that differs from germline. V gene TRBV20-1 combines with J gene TRBJ2-5; D possibly uses TRBD1 or TRBD2 (7 bases each). Germline CDR1 and CDR2: DFQATT and SNEGSKA (reference sequence). The CDR3 runs to 13 residues. CDR3 coding DNA: TGCAGTGCAAGAGCGGGACAGCAAGAGACCCAGTACTTC. Translating gives CSARAGQQETQYF.

The sample holds a few counts of this clonotype. The V and J genes are TRBV6-1 and TRBJ2-7, with 13 bases aligning to TRBD2. Trimming cost V 6 bases and J 7 bases; bases outside gene matches: 9. Per germline, CDR1 MNHNS and CDR2 SASEGT. This CDR3 is 15 amino acids long. The CDR3 region has the DNA TGTGCCAGCAGGAGACTAGCGGGAGGATCATCTGAGCAGTACTTC. Amino acids: CASRRLAGGSSEQYF.

The chain links TRBV10-3 to TRBJ1-1; 9 bases fit TRBD1. CDR1 is ENHRY, CDR2 SYGVKD, per germline. V shed 2 bases and J 7 bases; nucleotides not matched to a gene: 2. The CDR3 contains 13 residues. The CDR3, as DNA: TGTGCCATCAGTGAGGGACAGGGGTTTGAAGCTTTCTTT. Translation gives CAISEGQGFEAFF.

The chain has TRBV7-2 and TRBJ1-2; no reliable D call. The germline V and J ends were trimmed by 4 bases and 8 bases, with 8 bases remaining between them. This CDR3 spans 11 amino acids. Germline CDR1 and CDR2: SGHTA and FQGNSA. The CDR3 here is CASSSEDGYTF. CDR3 DNA sequence: TGTGCCAGCAGCTCGGAGGACGGCTACACCTTC.